A single T cell receptor beta chain is shown here with its context. Its antigen is unidentified. V was pared by 4 bases and J by 3 bases, with 6 bases of the junction left unmatched. Germline V gives CDR1 MGHRA, CDR2 YSYEKL. The CDR3 consists of 15 residues. These data are taken from a study of cytomegalovirus exposure and HLA in healthy donors. Study at large: It was reported in a later analysis that the 120 or so validation repertoires used the same platform as the 666 first-cohort repertoires. Overall study findings and caveats: Researchers reported that a few CMV-associated chains were confirmed in vitro as CMV antigen-specific. Later, an analysis found that TCR clusters from the first cohort tended to co-occur in the roughly 120 validation repertoires. The authors listed some 160 TCR beta chains as cytomegalovirus-associated.

Using immunoSEQ multiplex PCR, the repertoire was profiled, and TCRdb retains in-frame clones only, with some absent. The sample has over 200,000 clones, about 90% seen once. This TCR was sampled from a woman under 30 in good health and CMV-seronegative. V is TRBV4-1 and J is TRBJ2-3; 8 nucleotides line up with TRBD1. The sequenced material came from PBMCs. The chain's CDR3 is CASSRGQGRTDTQYF. As DNA, the CDR3 is TGCGCCAGCAGCCGAGGACAGGGCAGGACAGATACGCAGTATTTT.